Ten or more counts support the clone carrying this TCR beta chain. Its antigen is still unknown. The read falls 3 residues short of the CDR3 end, and the missing part is taken from the germline J gene. In germline, CDR1 is SGHRS, CDR2 YFSETQ. The CDR3 runs 15 residues. Trimming took 2 bases from V and 2 from J, leaving 12 bases between them. The data were obtained in a study of T cell clonality in common variable immunodeficiency. Study-wide points: TCRbeta clonality was increased in CVID versus healthy controls. Reportedly, TCR beta sequences from common variable immunodeficiency showed fewer deletions and N-nucleotide insertions.

Sequencing input was equivalent genomic DNA from CVID and controls. The protocol was immunoSEQ multiplex PCR, while the TCRdb copy is restricted to in-frame clones and leaves out a portion. The data show about 81,000 clones, with none appearing a single time. The sequencing sample was made of peripheral blood mononuclear cells. This chain joins TRBV5-1 and TRBJ2-3; TRBD2 is a possible D gene (5 bases). The TCR was taken from a person aged 18 to 70 in good health. CDR3 DNA, as far as it was read: TGCGCCAGCAGCTTAGATAGCGCCTTCACAGATACG. Amino acids: CASSLDSAFTDT. The whole CDR3 protein reads CASSLDSAFTDTQYF.